The entry below gives a single T cell receptor (beta chain) sequence along with its context. Per germline, CDR1 MNHEY and CDR2 SMNVEV (reference sequence). The CDR3 runs 14 residues. V was trimmed by 3 bases and J by 3 bases, leaving 11 bases between them. This sample's treatment: some 20 received Ad26.COV2.S at low or high dose, single or two shots; roughly five received placebo; per-sample allocation not given. Day 63 after the first injection of vaccine or placebo was the sampling time. The table came from immunoSEQ multiplex PCR; TCRdb's copy has only in-frame clones and leaves some out. This table holds about 280,000 clones, roughly 86% found once. The entry originates in a study of Ad26.COV2.S vaccination and SARS-CoV-2 variants. Overall study context: Donor was assigned to the Ad26.COV2.S arm of trial COV1001.

Sequences were derived from peripheral blood, sampled in a trial of Ad26.COV2.S vaccine versus placebo. The V call is TRBV27, the J call TRBJ1-1; maybe TRBD1 (5 bases). The receptor was derived from a person aged 18-65 years who received the Ad26.COV2.S COVID-19 vaccine or a placebo. As DNA, the CDR3 is TGTGCCAGCAGTTTCTTTGCGGGGGACACTGAAGCTTTCTTT. Amino acids: CASSFFAGDTEAFF.